This T cell receptor beta chain stems from a study of blood T cell repertoires in COVID-19 (dated by TCRdb to the early 2020s). Turning to the overall study: The collaborator samples originated in the United States, Italy and Spain and spanned the acute and convalescent phases of COVID-19. The prospective study material was composed of cDNA or gDNA derived from T cells, B-cell-depleted T cells, or PBMCs. The dataset comprised deeply sampled blood TCRbeta repertoires from subjects exposed to, actively infected with, or recovered from COVID-19. The repertoires were released in a freely available public database intended as a resource for research on the immune response to SARS-CoV-2. The samples were drawn from the first 160 participants of the ongoing ImmuneRACE study and from 1,254 subjects provided by 6 global collaborators. A de-identified subject ID, COVID-19 status, age in years and sex were almost always included in the sample metadata. Where available, HLA class I and class II types were obtained from metadata supplied by the sample provider rather than from assay-based typing. General conclusions and limits of the study: The quantity of clinical and demographic metadata differed by source and by participant and was supplied without curation.

Worth noting for this clone: The antigen this receptor binds is unknown. No quality values exist for individual bases; no much larger clone is one base distant.

The immunoSEQ Assay, a bias-controlled multiplex PCR, was used to amplify TCRbeta CDR3 regions from genomic DNA. As for the authors' bioinformatics: The number of nucleated cells in each sample was estimated by amplification of reference gene primers within the assay. Sequence reads were collapsed and filtered to measure the absolute abundance of every unique TCRbeta CDR3 rearrangement. For each sample, productive Simpson clonality was calculated by taking the square root of Simpson's diversity index across productive rearrangements. TCRdb obtained this table from immuneACCESS and retained in-frame rearrangements with V and J assigned. These tables miss some clones; where compared with another copy, unresolved V genes account for less than half of the shortfall, and the remainder is unexplained. Clone size and the V and J calls come from that table; the DNA yielded D and trimming. The sample profile shows some 320,000 clones; around 85% of them were found once. The ten largest make up just over 7% of the sample.

The collaborating institutions used their own protocols to collect whole blood in K2EDTA tubes. For TCRbeta analysis, collaborators shipped samples in one of three forms: frozen whole blood, isolated PBMCs, or DNA extracted from either of those sample types. V and J are truncated by 4 bases and 4 bases respectively, leaving an intervening sequence of 12 bases. Counted from cysteine to phenylalanine, this CDR3 has 14 amino acids. Kept here is only the CDR3 DNA, which spans 42 bases and is read in frame from base 1. The germline V gene (reference sequence) specifies MNHEY as CDR1 and SMNVEV as CDR2. The sample consisted of peripheral blood. This clonotype originated in a human donor in a cohort sampled during active COVID-19. This receptor chain uses TRBV27 and TRBJ2-3; the D gene is perhaps TRBD2, on 6 matching bases. Read as DNA, the sequence is TGTGCCAGCAGTTCCGGAGGAGGGGCAGATACGCAGTATTTT. The encoded protein is CASSSGGGADTQYF.